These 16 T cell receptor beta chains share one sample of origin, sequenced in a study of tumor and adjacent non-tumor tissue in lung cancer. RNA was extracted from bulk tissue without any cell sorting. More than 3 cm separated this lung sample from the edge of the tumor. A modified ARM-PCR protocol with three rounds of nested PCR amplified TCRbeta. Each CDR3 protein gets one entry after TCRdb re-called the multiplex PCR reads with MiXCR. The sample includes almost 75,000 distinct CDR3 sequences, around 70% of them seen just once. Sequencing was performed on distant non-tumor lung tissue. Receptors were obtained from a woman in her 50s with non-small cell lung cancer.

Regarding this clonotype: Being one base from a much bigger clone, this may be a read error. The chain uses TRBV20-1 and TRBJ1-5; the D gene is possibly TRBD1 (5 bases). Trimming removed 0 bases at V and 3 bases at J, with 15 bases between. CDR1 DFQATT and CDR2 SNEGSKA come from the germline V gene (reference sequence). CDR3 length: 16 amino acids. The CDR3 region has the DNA TGCAGTGCTAGAGACTACCTGGACATAGACAATCAGCCCCAGCATTTT. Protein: CSARDYLDIDNQPQHF.

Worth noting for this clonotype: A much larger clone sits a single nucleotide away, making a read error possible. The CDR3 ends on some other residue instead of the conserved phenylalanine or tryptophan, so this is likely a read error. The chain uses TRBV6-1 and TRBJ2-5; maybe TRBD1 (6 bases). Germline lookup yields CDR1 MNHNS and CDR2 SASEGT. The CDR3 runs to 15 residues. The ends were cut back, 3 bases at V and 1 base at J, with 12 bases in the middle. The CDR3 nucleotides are TGTGCCAGCAGTGAGCCACGGGACACCCAAGAGACCCAGTACATC. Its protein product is CASSEPRDTQETQYI.

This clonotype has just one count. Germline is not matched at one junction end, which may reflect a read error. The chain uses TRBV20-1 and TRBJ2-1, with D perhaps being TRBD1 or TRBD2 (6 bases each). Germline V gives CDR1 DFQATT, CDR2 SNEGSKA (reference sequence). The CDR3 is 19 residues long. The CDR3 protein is CSARDTDVGGLAEYYDQFF. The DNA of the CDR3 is TGCAGTGCTAGAGATACCGACGTAGGGGGATTAGCGGAATACTATGACCAGTTCTTC.

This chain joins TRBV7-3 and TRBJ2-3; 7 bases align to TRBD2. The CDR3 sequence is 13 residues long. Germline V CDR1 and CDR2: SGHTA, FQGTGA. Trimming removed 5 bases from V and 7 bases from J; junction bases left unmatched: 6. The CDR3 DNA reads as TGTGCCAGCAGCCGGGGAGGGCCAAATACGCAGTATTTT. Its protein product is CASSRGGPNTQYF.

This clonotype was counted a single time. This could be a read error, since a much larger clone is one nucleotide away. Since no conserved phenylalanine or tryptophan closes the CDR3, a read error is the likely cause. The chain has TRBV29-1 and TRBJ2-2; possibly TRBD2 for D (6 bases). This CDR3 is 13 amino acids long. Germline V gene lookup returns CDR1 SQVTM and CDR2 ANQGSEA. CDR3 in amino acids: CSVTLNSLGGLFL. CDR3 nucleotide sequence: TGCAGCGTTACCCTCAACAGTCTCGGGGGGCTGTTTCTT.

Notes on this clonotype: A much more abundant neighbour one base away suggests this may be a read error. The CDR3 sequence: CSTTNTGELFF. CDR3 DNA: TGCAGCACCACCAACACCGGGGAGCTGTTTTTT. The V call is TRBV29-1, the J call TRBJ2-2; D uncertain. V lost 8 bases to trimming and J lost 2 bases, with 6 bases between them. CDR1 is SQVTM and CDR2 is ANQGSEA in the germline V gene. The CDR3 has 11 amino acids.

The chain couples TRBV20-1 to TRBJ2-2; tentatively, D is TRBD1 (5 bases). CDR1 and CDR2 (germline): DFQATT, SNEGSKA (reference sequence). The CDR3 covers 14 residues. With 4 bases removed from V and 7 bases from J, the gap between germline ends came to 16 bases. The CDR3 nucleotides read TGCAGTGCTACAGACAGATCTCACATCGGGGAGCTGTTTTTT. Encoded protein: CSATDRSHIGELFF.

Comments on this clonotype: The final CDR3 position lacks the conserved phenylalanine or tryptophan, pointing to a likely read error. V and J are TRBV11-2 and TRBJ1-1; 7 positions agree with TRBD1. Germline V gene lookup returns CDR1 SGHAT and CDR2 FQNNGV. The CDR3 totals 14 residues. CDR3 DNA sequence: TGTGCCATCAGCCTAAGGACAGGAGGTACTGAAGCTTTCTAT. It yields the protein CAISLRTGGTEAFY.

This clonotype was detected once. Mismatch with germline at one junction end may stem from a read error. CDR3 nucleotides: TGTGTCAGCAGTGAAACTGGGGCGGCTGGCTCCTACGAGCAGTACTTC. Protein sequence: CVSSETGAAGSYEQYF. This chain connects TRBV6-1 to TRBJ2-7, with D possibly TRBD1 on 5 matching bases. Germline values: CDR1 MNHNS, CDR2 SASEGT. The CDR3 loop spans 16 amino acids.

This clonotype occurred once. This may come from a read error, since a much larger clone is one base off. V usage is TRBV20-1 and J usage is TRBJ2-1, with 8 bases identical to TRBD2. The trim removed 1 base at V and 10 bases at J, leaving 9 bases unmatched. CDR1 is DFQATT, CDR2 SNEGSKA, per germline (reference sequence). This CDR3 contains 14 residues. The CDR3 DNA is TGCAGTGCTAGAGCGGGAGGGCTAGTGGAGGAGCAGTTCTTC. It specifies CSARAGGLVEEQFF.

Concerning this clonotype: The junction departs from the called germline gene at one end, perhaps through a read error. The DNA for the CDR3 is TGCAGCGTCGGGACTAGCGGTTACACCTACGAGCAATACTTC. Translation: CSVGTSGYTYEQYF. The chain joins TRBV29-1 to TRBJ2-7, with TRBD2 matching over 11 bases. Per germline, CDR1 SQVTM and CDR2 ANQGSEA. CDR3 length: 14 residues.

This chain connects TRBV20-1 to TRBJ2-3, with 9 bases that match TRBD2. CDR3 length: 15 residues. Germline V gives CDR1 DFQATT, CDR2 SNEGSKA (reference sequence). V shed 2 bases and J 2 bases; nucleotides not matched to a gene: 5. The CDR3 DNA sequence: TGCAGTGCTAGATATCTAGCGGGGAACACAGATACGCAGTATTTT. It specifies CSARYLAGNTDTQYF.

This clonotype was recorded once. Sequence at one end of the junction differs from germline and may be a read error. Here the CDR3 DNA reads TGTGCCAACAGCCCTTTCCATTCTGAGCAGTACTTC. Translating gives CANSPFHSEQYF. V usage is TRBV7-9 and J usage is TRBJ2-7; D call uncertain. Germline V gene sequence: CDR1 SEHNR, CDR2 FQNEAQ (reference sequence). The CDR3 consists of 12 residues. Looking up the rest from reference TRBV7-9 and TRBJ2-7 gives the full variable domain: DTGVSQNPRHKITKRGQNVTFRCDPISEHNRLYWYRQTLGQGPEFLTYFQNEAQLEKSRLLSDRFSAERPKGSFSTLEIQRTEQGDSAMYLCANSPFHSEQYFGPGTRLTVT.

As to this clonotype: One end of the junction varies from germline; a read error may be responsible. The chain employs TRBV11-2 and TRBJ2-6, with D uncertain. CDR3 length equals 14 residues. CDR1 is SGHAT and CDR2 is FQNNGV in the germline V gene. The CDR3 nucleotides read TGTACCAGCAGCCTAGATCCCGGGGCCAACGTCCTGACTTTC. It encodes CTSSLDPGANVLTF.

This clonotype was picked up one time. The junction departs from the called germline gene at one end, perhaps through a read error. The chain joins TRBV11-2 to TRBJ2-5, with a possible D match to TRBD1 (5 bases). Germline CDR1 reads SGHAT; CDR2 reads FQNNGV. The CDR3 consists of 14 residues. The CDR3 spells CVSSFVQEQETQYF. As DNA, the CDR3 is TGTGTCAGCAGCTTTGTACAGGAACAAGAGACACAGTACTTC.

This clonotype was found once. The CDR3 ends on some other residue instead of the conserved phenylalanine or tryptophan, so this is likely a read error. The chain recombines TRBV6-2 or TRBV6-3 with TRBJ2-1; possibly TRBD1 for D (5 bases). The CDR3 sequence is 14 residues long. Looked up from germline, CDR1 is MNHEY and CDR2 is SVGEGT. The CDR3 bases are TGTGCCGGCAGTTACTCTAGGGGCTACAATGAGCAGTTCTTA. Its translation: CAGSYSRGYNEQFL.